The T cell receptor beta chain under discussion was sequenced for a study of T cell responses to AZD1222 COVID-19 vaccine. Overall study findings and caveats: Sampled repertoires all dated from after the peak T cell response. As reported, nearly half of all spike-specific TCRs target variant regions that are unmutated. The donor cohort was predominantly white British with a female majority, and clonal diversity may have been underestimated. Baseline serostatus was positive in only six AZD1222 recipients.

Some clones are missing from TCRdb's copy, which holds only in-frame ones; the method was immunoSEQ multiplex PCR. Of about 130,000 clones listed, roughly 91% were seen once; the top ten hold over 7.5%. V trimming: 4 bases; J trimming: 6 bases; junction bases outside the gene matches: 4. The CDR3 sequence is 14 residues long. Germline CDR1 is SEHNR and CDR2 is FQNEAQ (reference sequence). This clone has only a few counts. Antigen specificity is unknown. V is TRBV7-9 and J is TRBJ2-1; 9 bases align to TRBD1. Source: peripheral blood, taken on day 0 of AZD1222 vaccination. This TCR derives from an adult in good health. The CDR3 DNA is TGTGCCAGCAGCTCACCGACAGGGGGCAATGAGCAGTTCTTC. This codes for CASSSPTGGNEQFF.